The 26 T cell receptor beta chains below come from one sample, sequenced in a study of shared clonotypes between healthy human individuals. Data came from immunoSEQ multiplex PCR; TCRdb stores just in-frame clones and leaves some out. The profile shows 2 million to 3 million clones, approximately 94% of them singletons. Sequencing was carried out using naive CD4+ T cells from PBMCs. Documented subset: CD45RA+ positively selected. The receptors were gathered from a man aged 18 to 30 in good health. Some clones in this sample may be carry-over from other donors' samples.

V is TRBV11-2 and J is TRBJ2-3; 8 nucleotides match TRBD2. The CDR3 is made up of 15 amino acids. From germline, CDR1 is SGHAT and CDR2 FQNNGV. The V and J ends lost 5 bases and 1 base, in that order; junction bases with no gene match: 5. The CDR3 DNA reads TGTGCCAGCAGCCCGCGGGGGGTCGGCACAGATACGCAGTATTTT. Its translation: CASSPRGVGTDTQYF.

The chain has TRBV9 and TRBJ2-7; D might be TRBD1 or TRBD2, each matching 5 bases. The CDR3 sequence is 15 residues long. Between the trimmed V and J ends, which lost 4 bases and 3 bases, there was a span of 17 bases. Germline CDR1 is SGDLS and CDR2 is YYNGEE. The CDR3 region has the DNA TGTGCCAGCAGCCAGTCCGGGACCTCAAACTACGAGCAGTACTTC. Translating gives CASSQSGTSNYEQYF.

With regard to this clone: The sample holds other DNA sequences that translate to the same CDR3. The V and J genes are TRBV5-1 and TRBJ1-5, with 7 bases that match TRBD1. The CDR3 consists of 16 residues. Germline CDR1 SGHRS, CDR2 YFSETQ. After removal of 0 bases from V and 0 bases from J, the junction contained 3 bases not matched to a gene. The CDR3 sequence is CASSLEGGNSNQPQHF. CDR3 DNA sequence: TGCGCCAGCAGCTTGGAAGGGGGCAATAGCAATCAGCCCCAGCATTTT. Based on the CDR3 plus reference TRBV5-1 and TRBJ1-5, the full variable domain is KAGVTQTPRYLIKTRGQQVTLSCSPISGHRSVSWYQQTPGQGLQFLFEYFSETQRNKGNFPGRFSGRQFSNSRSEMNVSTLELGDSALYLCASSLEGGNSNQPQHFGDGTRLSIL.

This clone showed up just once. This chain connects TRBV4-2 to TRBJ2-4, with D uncertain. This CDR3 has 17 residues. Germline V CDR1 and CDR2: LGHNA, YNFKEQ. Between the trimmed V and J ends, which lost 4 bases and 1 base, there was a span of 17 bases. The chain's CDR3 is CASSPHLSVEAKNIQYF. The CDR3 coding sequence is TGTGCCAGCAGCCCCCATTTGTCCGTAGAGGCCAAAAACATTCAGTACTTC.

This chain connects TRBV6-5 to TRBJ1-6; D uncertain. CDR3 size: 14 residues. Trimming shortened V by 2 bases and J by 5 bases, and 7 bases separated the two germline ends. From germline, CDR1 is MNHEY and CDR2 SVGAGI. Written as DNA, the CDR3 is TGTGCCAGCAGTTACGACTGGAATAATTCACCCCTCCACTTT. Encoded protein: CASSYDWNNSPLHF.

The genes are TRBV21-1 and TRBJ2-2; TRBD2 is the table's D call and was not checked against the DNA. TRBV21-1 represents a pseudogene. The CDR3 consists of 15 residues. CDR3 DNA: TGTGCCAGCAGCAGTCCCGGGACTAGCTTCGGGGAGCTGTTTTTT. It codes for CASSSPGTSFGELFF.

The V and J genes are TRBV28 and TRBJ1-1, with 12 bases lining up with TRBD1. The CDR3 is 15 residues long. The J segment lost 11 bases and the V segment lost 3 bases, leaving 10 bases of the junction unmatched. The germline V gene encodes CDR1 MDHEN and CDR2 SYDVKM. CDR3 in amino acids: CASSFEGSGTGGAFF. The CDR3 DNA reads as TGTGCCAGCAGTTTCGAGGGATCCGGGACAGGGGGCGCTTTCTTT.

This clone was seen once. Other DNA sequences in the same sample also yield this CDR3. The J gene is TRBJ2-5, the V gene TRBV28, with unresolved D. CDR3 size: 11 residues. Germline CDR1 reads MDHEN; CDR2 reads SYDVKM. Trimming left V 5 bases short and J 3 bases short, with 4 bases between. CDR3 sequence reads: CASSRKETQYF. Here the CDR3 DNA reads TGTGCCAGCAGTCGGAAAGAGACCCAGTACTTC.

The gene calls are TRBV5-5 and TRBJ1-1; weak D call: TRBD1 (6 bases). Trimming left V 1 base short and J 9 bases short, with 13 bases between. The V gene's germline CDR1 is SGHKS and CDR2 YYEKEE (reference sequence). CDR3 size: 13 residues. CDR3 bases: TGTGCCAGCAGCTTGCCGAATACAGGGAAAGCTTTCTTT. It encodes CASSLPNTGKAFF.

V is TRBV5-1 and J is TRBJ2-3, with TRBD2 matching over 14 bases. Germline values: CDR1 SGHRS, CDR2 YFSETQ. The CDR3 totals 17 residues. Unmatched junction bases numbered 4, after V lost 3 bases and J lost 1 base. The CDR3 DNA follows: TGCGCCAGCAGCTGGGGACTAGCGGGAGACGGCACAGATACGCAGTATTTT. It translates to CASSWGLAGDGTDTQYF. Looking up the rest from reference TRBV5-1 and TRBJ2-3 gives the full variable domain: KAGVTQTPRYLIKTRGQQVTLSCSPISGHRSVSWYQQTPGQGLQFLFEYFSETQRNKGNFPGRFSGRQFSNSRSEMNVSTLELGDSALYLCASSWGLAGDGTDTQYFGPGTRLTVL.

The chain is built from TRBV9 and TRBJ2-5; D gene uncertain. Looked up from germline, CDR1 is SGDLS and CDR2 is YYNGEE. V lost 0 bases, J lost 1 base, and 10 bases lay in between. The CDR3 has 15 amino acids. The CDR3 reads CASSVGVTLQETQYF. CDR3 bases: TGTGCCAGCAGCGTAGGTGTCACCCTCCAAGAGACCCAGTACTTC.

The chain is built from TRBV11-3 and TRBJ2-3; D is unclear. V lost 0 bases, J lost 2 bases, and 21 bases lay in between. The germline V gene encodes CDR1 SGHNT and CDR2 YENEEA. The CDR3 runs 19 residues. DNA for the CDR3: TGTGCCAGCAGCTTAGAATTTTTATGTAGACAACTCCTCACAGATACGCAGTATTTT. Translating gives CASSLEFLCRQLLTDTQYF.

This rearrangement joins TRBV5-1 to TRBJ1-4; D not resolved. V gave up 4 bases and J gave up 0 bases, with 7 bases separating them. From germline, CDR1 is SGHRS and CDR2 YFSETQ. This CDR3 comprises 14 residues. CDR3 residues: CASSRISTNEKLFF. DNA for the CDR3: TGCGCCAGCAGCAGGATTTCAACTAATGAAAAACTGTTTTTT.

Only a few counts were recorded for this clone. The J gene is TRBJ1-1, the V gene TRBV4-1; maybe TRBD1 (5 bases). This CDR3 is 15 amino acids long. The V gene lost 0 bases and the J gene lost 5 bases, with 13 bases spanning the gap. From germline, CDR1 is MGHRA and CDR2 YSYEKL. The CDR3 DNA sequence: TGCGCCAGCAGCCAAGATTCTGCGGGGGGGACTGAAGCTTTCTTT. Translated, it gives CASSQDSAGGTEAFF.

The chain carries TRBV28 and TRBJ2-4; 7 bases agree with TRBD1. Germline trimming cut 5 bases from V and 2 bases from J; bases unmatched to any gene: 9. From germline, CDR1 is MDHEN and CDR2 SYDVKM. This CDR3 spans 16 amino acids. CDR3: CASSTYRGSTKNIQYF. CDR3 sequence (DNA): TGTGCCAGCAGTACTTACAGGGGCTCGACCAAAAACATTCAGTACTTC.

The J gene is TRBJ2-1, the V gene TRBV6-4, with TRBD2 as a possible D gene (5 bases). The CDR3 spans 16 residues. Trimming removed 4 bases at V and 3 bases at J, with 16 bases between. CDR1 and CDR2 from the germline V gene are MRHNA and SNTAGT. The CDR3 sequence is CASSARGSALYNEQFF. CDR3 DNA sequence: TGTGCCAGCAGTGCCCGGGGTTCTGCCCTCTACAATGAGCAGTTCTTC.

This clone is a singleton in its sample. V is TRBV5-8 and J is TRBJ2-2; 9 nucleotides agree with TRBD1. This CDR3 is 16 amino acids long. Germline CDR1 reads SGHTS; CDR2 reads YDEGEE. V lost 6 bases, J lost 5 bases, and 11 bases stayed unmatched. The CDR3 protein is CASTEDRGVVTGELFF. The CDR3 DNA reads as TGTGCCAGCACCGAGGACAGGGGAGTCGTGACCGGGGAGCTGTTTTTT.

V gene TRBV19 combines with J gene TRBJ2-1, with 11 bases lining up with TRBD2. This CDR3 is built from 14 residues. The ends lost 7 bases at V and 5 bases at J; junction bases unmatched: 4. Germline V gene data show CDR1 as LNHDA and CDR2 as SQIVND (reference sequence). CDR3 sequence reads: CASTRLAGNNEQFF. CDR3 nucleotide sequence: TGTGCCAGTACGCGACTAGCGGGAAACAATGAGCAGTTCTTC. Full variable domain (missing parts from reference TRBV19 and TRBJ2-1): DGGITQSPKYLFRKEGQNVTLSCEQNLNHDAMYWYRQDPGQGLRLIYYSQIVNDFQKGDIAEGYSVSREKKESFPLTVTSAQKNPTAFYLCASTRLAGNNEQFFGPGTRLTVL.

The chain has TRBV5-1 and TRBJ1-1; D gene ambiguous. This CDR3 contains 13 residues. V lost 0 bases to trimming and J lost 11 bases, with 14 bases between them. CDR1 and CDR2 from the germline V gene are SGHRS and YFSETQ. The CDR3 DNA follows: TGCGCCAGCAGCTTGGGTCCTGAGGCTGGGGCTTTCTTT. Its translation is CASSLGPEAGAFF.

As for this clone: The sample has other DNA sequences that encode this CDR3 too. The V and J genes are TRBV7-3 and TRBJ1-5; 7 bases fit TRBD1. The germline gives CDR1 SGHTA, CDR2 FQGTGA. This CDR3 is built from 14 residues. The junction had 3 bases not matched to a gene; V was cut back by 0 bases and J by 7 bases. CDR3 nucleotide sequence: TGTGCCAGCAGCTTAACAGGGGGCGAGCAGCCCCAGCATTTT. Its translation is CASSLTGGEQPQHF.

This clone was counted between two and nine times. The CDR3 bases are TGTGCCAGCATCGGCAGGGGGGAAAAACTGTTTTTT. Translated, it gives CASIGRGEKLFF. V gene TRBV11-2 combines with J gene TRBJ1-4; 7 bases agree with TRBD1. The CDR3 covers 12 residues. Germline V lookup: CDR1 SGHAT, CDR2 FQNNGV. V lost 7 bases, J lost 8 bases, and 4 bases stayed unmatched.

The table lists this clone with a count of one. The V and J genes are TRBV25-1 and TRBJ1-5, with a possible D match to TRBD1 (5 bases). V was clipped by 8 bases and J by 0 bases, with 17 bases between them. Germline CDR1 and CDR2: MGHDK and SYGVNS. This CDR3 is built from 16 residues. CDR3: CASLYPRVYSNQPQHF. DNA for the CDR3: TGTGCCAGCCTGTACCCCAGGGTTTATAGCAATCAGCCCCAGCATTTT. Full variable domain (remainder filled in from reference TRBV25-1 and TRBJ1-5): EADIYQTPRYLVIGTGKKITLECSQTMGHDKMYWYQQDPGMELHLIHYSYGVNSTEKGDLSSESTVSRIRTEHFPLTLESARPSHTSQYLCASLYPRVYSNQPQHFGDGTRLSIL.

The chain joins TRBV19 to TRBJ1-5, with no clear D. Trimming took 4 bases from V and 0 from J, leaving 19 bases between them. The V gene's germline CDR1 is LNHDA and CDR2 SQIVND (reference sequence). The CDR3 is made up of 18 amino acids. In DNA, the CDR3 is TGTGCCAGTAGTACCTCGGACCTGGGGATCTATAGCAATCAGCCCCAGCATTTT. Translating it yields CASSTSDLGIYSNQPQHF.

This chain links TRBV7-3 with TRBJ2-7, with D perhaps assigned TRBD1 or TRBD2 (5 bases each). Germline V gene sequence: CDR1 SGHTA, CDR2 FQGTGA. The CDR3 is 14 residues long. Trimming took off 3 bases at V and 3 bases at J, with 12 bases between the two ends. The CDR3: CASSFVGVDYEQYF. CDR3 bases: TGTGCCAGCAGCTTTGTGGGGGTAGACTACGAGCAGTACTTC.

J is TRBJ1-1 and V is TRBV7-8; D is unresolved. Germline lookup yields CDR1 SGHVS and CDR2 FQNEAQ. V shed 4 bases and J shed 4 bases, with 19 bases lying between them. The CDR3 length is 16 residues. CDR3 sequence reads: CASSSSGKVWSTEAFF. DNA of the CDR3: TGTGCCAGCAGCTCCTCCGGTAAGGTATGGAGCACTGAAGCTTTCTTT.

CDR3 residues: CASSLRAVLGTGLNEQFF. The CDR3 DNA sequence: TGTGCCAGCAGCTTACGTGCAGTATTAGGGACAGGGCTAAATGAGCAGTTCTTC. V usage is TRBV7-3 and J usage is TRBJ2-1; 9 nucleotides match TRBD1. CDR3 length: 18 amino acids. Looked up from germline, CDR1 is SGHTA and CDR2 is FQGTGA. The J segment lost 7 bases and the V segment lost 2 bases, leaving 15 bases of the junction unmatched.